Described below is a single T cell receptor beta chain sequence and its context. Its target is not known. Measured with immunoSEQ multiplex PCR; TCRdb has only the in-frame clones, and not every one. This repertoire shows approximately 58,000 clones, roughly 90% found once; its top ten account for around 3.5%. This sample is drawn from a study of chemoradiotherapy in HPV16-positive cancers. V was cut by 3 bases and J by 8 bases, with 17 bases left in between. Germline CDR1 reads SGHRS; CDR2 reads YFSETQ. The CDR3 covers 14 residues. Study results and caveats: Candidate HPV-specific clones and E7-related TCR motifs grew in tumor during treatment. Better recurrence-free survival went with HPV-responsive T-cell expansion in HPV16-positive patients. Functional assays defining HPV-specific T cells used only a couple of HPV16-positive patients.

This clonotype originated in a human donor with HPV-associated anogenital cancer. The sample consisted of blood, taken from a patient who underwent chemoradiotherapy. J is TRBJ1-2 and V is TRBV5-1; D might be TRBD1 (6 bases). This CDR3 is CASSSGGQTDGYTF. Written as DNA, the CDR3 is TGCGCCAGCAGCTCCGGGGGGCAAACGGACGGCTACACCTTC.